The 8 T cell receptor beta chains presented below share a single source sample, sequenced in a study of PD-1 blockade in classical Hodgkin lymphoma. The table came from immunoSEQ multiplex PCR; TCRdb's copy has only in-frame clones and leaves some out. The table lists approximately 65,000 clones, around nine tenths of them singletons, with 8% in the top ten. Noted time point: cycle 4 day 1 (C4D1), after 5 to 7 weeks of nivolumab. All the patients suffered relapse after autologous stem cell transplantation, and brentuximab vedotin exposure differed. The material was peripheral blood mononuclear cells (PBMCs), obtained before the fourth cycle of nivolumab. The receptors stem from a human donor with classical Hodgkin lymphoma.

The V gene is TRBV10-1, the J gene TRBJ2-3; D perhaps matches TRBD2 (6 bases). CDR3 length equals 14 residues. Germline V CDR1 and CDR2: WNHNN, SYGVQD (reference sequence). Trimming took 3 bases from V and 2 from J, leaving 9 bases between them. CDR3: CASSDSGYTDTQYF. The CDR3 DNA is TGCGCCAGCAGTGATAGCGGCTACACAGATACGCAGTATTTT.

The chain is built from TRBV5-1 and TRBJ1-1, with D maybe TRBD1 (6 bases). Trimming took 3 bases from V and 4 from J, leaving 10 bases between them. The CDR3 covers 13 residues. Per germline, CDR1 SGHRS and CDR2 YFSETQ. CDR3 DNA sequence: TGCGCCAGCAGCTCAGACAGGTTCACTGAAGCTTTCTTT. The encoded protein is CASSSDRFTEAFF.

As DNA, the CDR3 is TGTGCCAGCAGCTTGGGCGGGTGGCTTCAGGGGGTGGACGAGCAGTACTTC. Translating gives CASSLGGWLQGVDEQYF. The gene calls are TRBV5-6 and TRBJ2-7; 7 bases line up with TRBD1. CDR1 and CDR2 from the germline V gene are SGHDT and YYEEEE. Germline trimming cut 0 bases from V and 5 bases from J; bases unmatched to any gene: 14. This CDR3 has 17 amino acids.

The CDR3 loop is CASSTRLAGVSDTQYF. The CDR3 DNA reads as TGTGCCAGCAGTACCCGACTAGCGGGAGTGTCAGATACGCAGTATTTT. V is TRBV27 and J is TRBJ2-3; 12 bases agree with TRBD2. This CDR3 region has 16 residues. V trimming: 5 bases; J trimming: 4 bases; junction bases outside the gene matches: 7. Looked up from germline, CDR1 is MNHEY and CDR2 is SMNVEV (reference sequence).

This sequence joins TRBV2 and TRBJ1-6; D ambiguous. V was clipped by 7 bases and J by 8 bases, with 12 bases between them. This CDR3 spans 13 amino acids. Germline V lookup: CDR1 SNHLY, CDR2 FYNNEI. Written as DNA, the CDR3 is TGTGCCAGCAAGGAGGATGGAGATTCACCCCTCCACTTT. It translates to CASKEDGDSPLHF.

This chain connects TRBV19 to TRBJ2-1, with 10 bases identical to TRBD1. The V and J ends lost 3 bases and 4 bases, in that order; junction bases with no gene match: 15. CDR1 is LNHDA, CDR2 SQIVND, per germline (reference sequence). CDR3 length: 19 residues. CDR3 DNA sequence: TGTGCCAGTAGTATGTCCCTCCTCTACCGGGACAGGGGATACAATGAGCAGTTCTTC. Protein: CASSMSLLYRDRGYNEQFF.

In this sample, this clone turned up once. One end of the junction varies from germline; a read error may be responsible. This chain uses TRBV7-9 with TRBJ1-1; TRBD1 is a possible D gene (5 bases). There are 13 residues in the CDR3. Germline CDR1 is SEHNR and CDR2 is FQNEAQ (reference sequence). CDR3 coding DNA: TGTGCCACCAGCCTGCAGGGGAACACTGAAGCTTTCTTT. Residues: CATSLQGNTEAFF. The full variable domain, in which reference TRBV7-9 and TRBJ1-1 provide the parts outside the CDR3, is DTGVSQNPRHKITKRGQNVTFRCDPISEHNRLYWYRQTLGQGPEFLTYFQNEAQLEKSRLLSDRFSAERPKGSFSTLEIQRTEQGDSAMYLCATSLQGNTEAFFGQGTRLTVV.

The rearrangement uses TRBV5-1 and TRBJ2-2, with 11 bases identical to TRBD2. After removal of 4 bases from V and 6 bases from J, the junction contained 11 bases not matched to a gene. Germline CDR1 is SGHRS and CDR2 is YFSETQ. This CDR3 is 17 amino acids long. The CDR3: CASSPYAGTSGPGELFF. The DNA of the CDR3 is TGCGCCAGCAGCCCCTACGCCGGGACTAGCGGTCCCGGGGAGCTGTTTTTT.